The clone carrying this T cell receptor beta chain has a handful of counts. The antigen is not known. This sample was taken from a study of cytomegalovirus exposure and HLA in healthy donors. The overall study: An earlier analysis found some 100 million unique TCR beta sequences from approximately 190 million T cells.

Study conclusions and caveats: In a later analysis, CMV-associated beta chains were mostly HLA-associated, it appeared. The authors enumerated over 150 TCR beta chains as linked to cytomegalovirus.

J lost 0 bases, V lost 2 bases, and 9 bases had no gene match. Germline CDR1 LNHNV, CDR2 YYDKDF (reference sequence). This CDR3 contains 18 residues. 13 Jbeta primers and 60 Vbeta primers were used for the PCR. Measured with immunoSEQ multiplex PCR; TCRdb has only the in-frame clones, and not every one. The data show under 150,000 clones, with around 80% seen just once and 1.5% held by the top ten. Each donor's status was that of a healthy bone marrow donor. Material: PBMCs. The TCR originated in a woman under 30 in good health and CMV-seronegative. This chain uses TRBV15 with TRBJ1-3, with 8 bases matching TRBD1. In DNA form, the CDR3 reads TGTGCCACCAGCAGACCGATGACAGGGGCAGGCTCTGGAAACACCATATATTTT. The encoded protein is CATSRPMTGAGSGNTIYF.